This is a list of T cell receptor beta chains from one sample in a study of technical replicates of blood from several donors. Here immunoSEQ multiplex PCR was the method, and the copy in TCRdb shows in-frame clones only, minus some. The table shows tens of thousands of clones, with 75% to 95% occurring only once. The sequenced material came from T cells isolated from PBMCs. Receptors originate from a human donor in good health. Some clones in this sample may be carry-over from other donors' samples. Each CDR3 is given with its conserved first and last residue. Each record gives: clone size, D gene, J gene, V gene, CDR3 protein, CDR3 DNA. A D gene is named only where the DNA matches it firmly. Size values are once, few and many counts, or a class for expanded clones, and some rows have none.

abundance: once; d_gene: .; j_gene: TRBJ1-1; v_gene: TRBV11-2; CDR3aa: CASSLESDTEAFF; CDR3nt: TGTGCCAGCAGCTTAGAATCCGACACTGAAGCTTTCTTT
abundance: .; d_gene: TRBD2; j_gene: TRBJ2-1; v_gene: TRBV7-9; CDR3aa: CASSGGLAGVNPREQFF; CDR3nt: TGTGCCAGCAGCGGGGGACTAGCGGGAGTCAATCCTAGGGAGCAGTTCTTC
abundance: .; d_gene: .; j_gene: TRBJ1-2; v_gene: TRBV11-2; CDR3aa: CASKEGPNYGYTF; CDR3nt: TGTGCCAGCAAGGAGGGACCTAACTATGGCTACACCTTC
abundance: .; d_gene: TRBD1; j_gene: TRBJ2-2; v_gene: TRBV27; CDR3aa: CASGNRGRPTGELFF; CDR3nt: TGTGCCAGCGGAAACAGGGGTCGCCCCACCGGGGAGCTGTTTTTT
abundance: .; d_gene: .; j_gene: TRBJ2-2; v_gene: TRBV10-3; CDR3aa: CALRESLPGELFF; CDR3nt: TGTGCCCTCCGGGAAAGTCTACCCGGGGAGCTGTTTTTT
abundance: .; d_gene: TRBD2; j_gene: TRBJ2-5; v_gene: TRBV15; CDR3aa: CATSAASGRLRETQYF; CDR3nt: TGTGCCACCAGCGCTGCAAGCGGGAGATTACGAGAGACCCAGTACTTC
abundance: once; d_gene: .; j_gene: TRBJ1-1; v_gene: TRBV19; CDR3aa: CASNSPGLTNTEAFF; CDR3nt: TGTGCCAGTAACTCTCCAGGCTTAACGAACACTGAAGCTTTCTTT
abundance: .; d_gene: .; j_gene: TRBJ1-3; v_gene: TRBV4-2; CDR3aa: CASSHPPRELIGNTIYF; CDR3nt: TGTGCCAGCAGCCACCCCCCCCGGGAGCTAATTGGAAACACCATATATTTT
abundance: .; d_gene: .; j_gene: TRBJ2-5; v_gene: TRBV4-3; CDR3aa: CASSRTVEETQYF; CDR3nt: TGCGCCAGCAGCCGGACAGTGGAGGAGACCCAGTACTTC
abundance: .; d_gene: TRBD1; j_gene: TRBJ2-2; v_gene: TRBV11-2; CDR3aa: CAGQQGTGELFF; CDR3nt: TGTGCCGGACAACAGGGGACCGGGGAGCTGTTTTTT
abundance: .; d_gene: .; j_gene: TRBJ1-1; v_gene: TRBV11-2; CDR3aa: CASSPGHLMNTEAFF; CDR3nt: TGTGCCAGCAGTCCGGGACACTTGATGAACACTGAAGCTTTCTTT